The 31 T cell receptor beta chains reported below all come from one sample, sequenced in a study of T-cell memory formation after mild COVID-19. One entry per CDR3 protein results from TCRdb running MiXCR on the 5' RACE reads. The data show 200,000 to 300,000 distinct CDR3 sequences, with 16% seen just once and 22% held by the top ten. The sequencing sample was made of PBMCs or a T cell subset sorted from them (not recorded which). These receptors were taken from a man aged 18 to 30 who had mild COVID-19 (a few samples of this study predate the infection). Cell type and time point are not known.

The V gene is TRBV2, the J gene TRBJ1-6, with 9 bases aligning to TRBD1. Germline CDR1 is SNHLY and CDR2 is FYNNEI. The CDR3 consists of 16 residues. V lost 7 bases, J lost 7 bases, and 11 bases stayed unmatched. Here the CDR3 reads CASTVLGTGKNSPLHF. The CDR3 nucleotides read TGTGCCAGCACCGTTTTAGGGACAGGGAAGAATTCACCCCTCCACTTT.

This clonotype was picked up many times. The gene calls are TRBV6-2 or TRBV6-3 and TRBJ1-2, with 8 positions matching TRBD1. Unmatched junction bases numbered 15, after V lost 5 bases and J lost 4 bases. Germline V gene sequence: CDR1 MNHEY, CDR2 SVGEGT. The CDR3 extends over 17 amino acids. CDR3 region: CASSQSSTGDSSYGYTF. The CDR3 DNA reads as TGTGCCAGCAGTCAATCATCGACAGGGGATTCCAGCTATGGCTACACCTTC.

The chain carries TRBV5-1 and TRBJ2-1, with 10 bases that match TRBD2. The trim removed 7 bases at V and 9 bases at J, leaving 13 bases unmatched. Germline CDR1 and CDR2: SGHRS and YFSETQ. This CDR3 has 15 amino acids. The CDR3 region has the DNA TGCGCCAGCTGTGAAAGCGGGGGGGCCCTTAGTGAGCAGTTCTTC. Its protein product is CASCESGGALSEQFF.

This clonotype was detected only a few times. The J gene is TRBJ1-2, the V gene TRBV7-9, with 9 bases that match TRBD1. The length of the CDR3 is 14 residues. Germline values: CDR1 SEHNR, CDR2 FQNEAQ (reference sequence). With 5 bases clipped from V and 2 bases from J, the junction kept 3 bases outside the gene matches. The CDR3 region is CASSKGQGNYGYTF. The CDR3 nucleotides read TGTGCCAGCAGCAAGGGACAGGGCAACTATGGCTACACCTTC.

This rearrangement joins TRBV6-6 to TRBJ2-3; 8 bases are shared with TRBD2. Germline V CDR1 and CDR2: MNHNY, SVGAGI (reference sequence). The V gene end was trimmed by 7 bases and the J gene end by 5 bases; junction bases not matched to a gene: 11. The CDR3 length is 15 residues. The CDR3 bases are TGTGCCAGCACCATCCGGCGGGGGGTTGGAGATACGCAGTATTTT. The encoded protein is CASTIRRGVGDTQYF.

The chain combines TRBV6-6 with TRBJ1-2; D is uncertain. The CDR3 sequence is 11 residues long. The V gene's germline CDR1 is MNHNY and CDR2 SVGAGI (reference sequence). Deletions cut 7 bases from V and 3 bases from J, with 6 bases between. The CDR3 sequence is CASTADYGYTF. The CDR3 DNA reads TGTGCCAGCACTGCAGACTATGGCTACACCTTC.

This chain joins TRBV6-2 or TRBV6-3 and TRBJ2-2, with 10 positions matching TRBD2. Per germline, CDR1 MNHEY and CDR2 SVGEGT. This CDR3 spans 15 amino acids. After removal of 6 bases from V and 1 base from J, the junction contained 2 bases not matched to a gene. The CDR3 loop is CASRIAGGNTGELFF. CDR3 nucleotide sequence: TGTGCCAGCAGGATAGCGGGAGGGAACACCGGGGAGCTGTTTTTT.

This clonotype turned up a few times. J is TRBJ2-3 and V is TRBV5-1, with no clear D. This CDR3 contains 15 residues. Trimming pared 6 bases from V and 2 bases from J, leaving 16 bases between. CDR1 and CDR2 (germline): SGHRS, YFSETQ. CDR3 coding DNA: TGCGCCAGCAAAAAGGGTGAATGGAACACAGATACGCAGTATTTT. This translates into CASKKGEWNTDTQYF.

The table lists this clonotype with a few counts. In DNA, the CDR3 is TGTGCCAGCAGTTACTTCGGGACTCTATCCACAGATACGCAGTATTTT. Amino acids: CASSYFGTLSTDTQYF. The J gene is TRBJ2-3, the V gene TRBV6-5, with D possibly matching TRBD2 (6 bases). The V and J ends lost 1 base and 2 bases respectively, with 13 bases between them. The germline V gene encodes CDR1 MNHEY and CDR2 SVGAGI. The CDR3 is 16 residues long.

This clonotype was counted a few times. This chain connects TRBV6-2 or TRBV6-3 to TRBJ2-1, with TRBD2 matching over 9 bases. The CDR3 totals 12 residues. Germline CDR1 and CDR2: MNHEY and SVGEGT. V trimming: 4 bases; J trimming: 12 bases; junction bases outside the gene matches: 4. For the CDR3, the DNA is TGTGCCAGCAGTTCCACAGCGGGGGGGCAGTTCTTC. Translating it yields CASSSTAGGQFF.

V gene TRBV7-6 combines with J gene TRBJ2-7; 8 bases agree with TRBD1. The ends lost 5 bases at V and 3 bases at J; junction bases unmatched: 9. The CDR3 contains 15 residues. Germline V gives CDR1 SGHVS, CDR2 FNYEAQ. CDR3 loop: CASSLRQGPYYEQYF. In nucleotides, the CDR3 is TGTGCCAGCAGCCTAAGACAGGGGCCGTACTACGAGCAGTACTTC.

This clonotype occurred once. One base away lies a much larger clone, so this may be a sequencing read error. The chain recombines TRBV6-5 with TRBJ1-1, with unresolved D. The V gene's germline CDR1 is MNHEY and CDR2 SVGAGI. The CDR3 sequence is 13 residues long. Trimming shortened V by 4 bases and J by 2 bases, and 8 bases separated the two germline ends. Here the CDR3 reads CASSFSLNTEAFF. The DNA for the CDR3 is TGTGCCAGCAGTTTCTCCCTTAACACTGAAGCTTTCTTT.

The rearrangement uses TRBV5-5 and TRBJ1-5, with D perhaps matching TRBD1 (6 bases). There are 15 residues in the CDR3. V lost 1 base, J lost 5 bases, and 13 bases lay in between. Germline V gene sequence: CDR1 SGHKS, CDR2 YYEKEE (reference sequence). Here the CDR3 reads CASSLKGGSDQPQHF. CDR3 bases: TGTGCCAGCAGCTTGAAGGGGGGATCTGATCAGCCCCAGCATTTT. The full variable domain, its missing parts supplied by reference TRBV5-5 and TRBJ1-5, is DAGVTQSPTHLIKTRGQQVTLRCSPISGHKSVSWYQQVLGQGPQFIFQYYEKEERGRGNFPDRFSARQFPNYSSELNVNALLLGDSALYLCASSLKGGSDQPQHFGDGTRLSIL.

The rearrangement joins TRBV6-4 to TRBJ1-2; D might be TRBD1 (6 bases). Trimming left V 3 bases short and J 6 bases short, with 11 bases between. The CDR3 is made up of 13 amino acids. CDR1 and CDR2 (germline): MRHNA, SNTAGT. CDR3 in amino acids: CASSDSGTHGYTF. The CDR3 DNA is TGTGCCAGCAGTGATTCCGGGACACATGGCTACACCTTC.

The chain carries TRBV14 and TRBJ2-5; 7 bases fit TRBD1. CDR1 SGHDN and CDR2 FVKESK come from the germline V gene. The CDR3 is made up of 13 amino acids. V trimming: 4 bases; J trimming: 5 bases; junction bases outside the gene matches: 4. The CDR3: CASSPGQWETQYF. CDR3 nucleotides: TGTGCCAGCAGCCCGGGACAGTGGGAGACCCAGTACTTC.

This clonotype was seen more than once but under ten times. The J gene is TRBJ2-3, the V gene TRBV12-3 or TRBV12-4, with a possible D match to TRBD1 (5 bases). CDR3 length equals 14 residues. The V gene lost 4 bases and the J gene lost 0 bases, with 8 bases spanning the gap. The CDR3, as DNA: TGTGCCAGCAGTTGGAAGGGGAGCACAGATACGCAGTATTTT. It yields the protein CASSWKGSTDTQYF.

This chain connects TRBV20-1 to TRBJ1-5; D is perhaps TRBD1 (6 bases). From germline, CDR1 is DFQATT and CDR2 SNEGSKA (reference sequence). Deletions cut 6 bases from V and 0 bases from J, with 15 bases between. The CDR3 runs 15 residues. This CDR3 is CSARTVLGSNQPQHF. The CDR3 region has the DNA TGCAGTGCCCGGACAGTCTTAGGTAGCAATCAGCCCCAGCATTTT.

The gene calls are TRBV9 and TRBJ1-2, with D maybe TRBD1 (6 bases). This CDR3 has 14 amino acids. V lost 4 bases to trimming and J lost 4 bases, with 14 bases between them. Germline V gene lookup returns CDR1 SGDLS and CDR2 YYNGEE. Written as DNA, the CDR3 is TGTGCCAGCAGCAGCCGGGGGGGCCTCTATGGCTACACCTTC. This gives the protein CASSSRGGLYGYTF.

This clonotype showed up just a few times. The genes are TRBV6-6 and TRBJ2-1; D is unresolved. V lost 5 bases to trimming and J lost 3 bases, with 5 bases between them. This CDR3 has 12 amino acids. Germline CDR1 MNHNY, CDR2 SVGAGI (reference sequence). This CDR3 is CASSRNYNEQFF. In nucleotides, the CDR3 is TGTGCCAGCAGTCGCAACTACAATGAGCAGTTCTTC.

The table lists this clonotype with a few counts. The CDR3 DNA reads as TGCGCCAGCAGCTTGGGACTAGCGGGGGACCCCATTTACAATGAGCAGTTCTTC. Translation: CASSLGLAGDPIYNEQFF. This chain joins TRBV5-1 and TRBJ2-1, with 12 bases that match TRBD2. Germline V lookup: CDR1 SGHRS, CDR2 YFSETQ. V dropped 0 bases and J dropped 4; count of bases not matched to a gene: 8. The CDR3 runs 18 residues.

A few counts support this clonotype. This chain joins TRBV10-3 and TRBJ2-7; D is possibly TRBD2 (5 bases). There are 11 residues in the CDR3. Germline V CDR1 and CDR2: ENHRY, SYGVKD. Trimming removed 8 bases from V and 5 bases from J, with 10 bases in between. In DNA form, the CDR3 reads TGTGCCATCGGTCACGGGGACGAGCAGTACGTC. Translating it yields CAIGHGDEQYV.

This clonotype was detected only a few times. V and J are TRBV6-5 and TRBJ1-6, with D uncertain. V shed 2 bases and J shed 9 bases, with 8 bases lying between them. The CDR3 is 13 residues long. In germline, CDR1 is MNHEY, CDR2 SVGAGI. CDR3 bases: TGTGCCAGCAGTTACGGGGAGGGTTCACCCCTCCACTTT. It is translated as CASSYGEGSPLHF.

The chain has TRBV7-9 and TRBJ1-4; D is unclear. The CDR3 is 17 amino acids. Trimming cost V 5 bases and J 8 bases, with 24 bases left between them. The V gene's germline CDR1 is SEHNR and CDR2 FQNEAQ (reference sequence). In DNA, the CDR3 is TGTGCCAGCAGCACCTGGGCCGACACCGTCCTGGAGGAAAAACTGTTTTTT. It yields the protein CASSTWADTVLEEKLFF.

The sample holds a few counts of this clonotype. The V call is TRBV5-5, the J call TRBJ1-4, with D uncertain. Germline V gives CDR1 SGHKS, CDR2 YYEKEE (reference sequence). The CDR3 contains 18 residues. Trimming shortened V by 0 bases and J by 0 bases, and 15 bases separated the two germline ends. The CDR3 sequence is CASSLAWVRSTTNEKLFF. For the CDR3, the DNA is TGTGCCAGCAGCTTGGCGTGGGTCAGATCCACAACTAATGAAAAACTGTTTTTT.

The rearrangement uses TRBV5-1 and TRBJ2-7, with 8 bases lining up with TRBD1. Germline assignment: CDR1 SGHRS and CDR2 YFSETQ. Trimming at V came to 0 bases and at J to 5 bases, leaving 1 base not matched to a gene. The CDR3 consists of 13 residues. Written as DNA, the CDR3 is TGCGCCAGCAGCTTGGCAGGGGGCAACGAGCAGTACTTC. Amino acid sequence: CASSLAGGNEQYF. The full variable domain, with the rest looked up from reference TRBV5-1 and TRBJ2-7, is KAGVTQTPRYLIKTRGQQVTLSCSPISGHRSVSWYQQTPGQGLQFLFEYFSETQRNKGNFPGRFSGRQFSNSRSEMNVSTLELGDSALYLCASSLAGGNEQYFGPGTRLTVT.

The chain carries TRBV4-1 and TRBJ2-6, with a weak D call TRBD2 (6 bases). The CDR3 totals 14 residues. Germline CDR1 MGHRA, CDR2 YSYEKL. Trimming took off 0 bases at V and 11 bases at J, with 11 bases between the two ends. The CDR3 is CASSQDMRGYVLTF. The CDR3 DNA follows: TGCGCCAGCAGCCAAGATATGCGGGGCTACGTCCTGACTTTC.

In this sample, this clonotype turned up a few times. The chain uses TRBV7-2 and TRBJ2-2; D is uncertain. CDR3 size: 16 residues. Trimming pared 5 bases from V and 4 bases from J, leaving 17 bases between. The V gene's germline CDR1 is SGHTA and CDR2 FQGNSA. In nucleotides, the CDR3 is TGTGCCAGCAGCCCCCCGGGCCTCCCGTCCACCGGGGAGCTGTTTTTT. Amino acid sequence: CASSPPGLPSTGELFF.

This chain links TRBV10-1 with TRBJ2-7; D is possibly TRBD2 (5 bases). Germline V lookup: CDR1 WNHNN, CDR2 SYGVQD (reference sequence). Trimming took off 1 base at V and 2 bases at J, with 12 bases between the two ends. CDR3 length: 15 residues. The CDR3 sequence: CASSEYRGNPYEQYF. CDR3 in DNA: TGCGCCAGCAGTGAGTACCGGGGAAACCCCTACGAGCAGTACTTC.

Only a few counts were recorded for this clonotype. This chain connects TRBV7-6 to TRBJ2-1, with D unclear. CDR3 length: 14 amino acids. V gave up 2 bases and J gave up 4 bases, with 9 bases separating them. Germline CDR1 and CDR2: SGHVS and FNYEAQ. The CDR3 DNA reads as TGTGCCAGCAGCTTACTCGGGCCATACAATGAGCAGTTCTTC. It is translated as CASSLLGPYNEQFF.

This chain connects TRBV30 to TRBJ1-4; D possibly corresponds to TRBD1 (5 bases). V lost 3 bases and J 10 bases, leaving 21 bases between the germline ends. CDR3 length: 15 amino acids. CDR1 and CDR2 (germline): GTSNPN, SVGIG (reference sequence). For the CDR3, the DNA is TGTGCCTGGAGCGACACCGGGGCCCTCGGTGGAAAACTGTTTTTT. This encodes CAWSDTGALGGKLFF.

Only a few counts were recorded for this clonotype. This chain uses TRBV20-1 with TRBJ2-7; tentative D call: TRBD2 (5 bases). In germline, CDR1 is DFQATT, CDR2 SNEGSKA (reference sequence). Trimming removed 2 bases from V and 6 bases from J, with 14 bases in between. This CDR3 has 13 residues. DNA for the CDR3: TGCAGTGCTAGAAGCGTTAGACTACGCGAGCAGTACTTC. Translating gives CSARSVRLREQYF.